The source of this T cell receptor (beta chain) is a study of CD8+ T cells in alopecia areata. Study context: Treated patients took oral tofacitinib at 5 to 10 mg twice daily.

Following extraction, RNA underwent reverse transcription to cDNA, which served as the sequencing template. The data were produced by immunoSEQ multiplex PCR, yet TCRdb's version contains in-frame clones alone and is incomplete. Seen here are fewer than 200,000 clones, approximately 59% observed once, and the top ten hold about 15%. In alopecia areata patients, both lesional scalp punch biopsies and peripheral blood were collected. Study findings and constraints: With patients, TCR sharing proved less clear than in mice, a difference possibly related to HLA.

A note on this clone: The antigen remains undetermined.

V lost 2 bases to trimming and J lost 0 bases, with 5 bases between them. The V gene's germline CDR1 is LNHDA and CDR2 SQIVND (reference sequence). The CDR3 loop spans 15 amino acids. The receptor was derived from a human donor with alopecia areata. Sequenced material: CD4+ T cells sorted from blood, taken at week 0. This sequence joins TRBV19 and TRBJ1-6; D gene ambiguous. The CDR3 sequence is CASSIMDSYNSPLHF. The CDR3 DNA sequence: TGTGCCAGTAGTATAATGGACTCCTATAATTCACCCCTCCACTTT.